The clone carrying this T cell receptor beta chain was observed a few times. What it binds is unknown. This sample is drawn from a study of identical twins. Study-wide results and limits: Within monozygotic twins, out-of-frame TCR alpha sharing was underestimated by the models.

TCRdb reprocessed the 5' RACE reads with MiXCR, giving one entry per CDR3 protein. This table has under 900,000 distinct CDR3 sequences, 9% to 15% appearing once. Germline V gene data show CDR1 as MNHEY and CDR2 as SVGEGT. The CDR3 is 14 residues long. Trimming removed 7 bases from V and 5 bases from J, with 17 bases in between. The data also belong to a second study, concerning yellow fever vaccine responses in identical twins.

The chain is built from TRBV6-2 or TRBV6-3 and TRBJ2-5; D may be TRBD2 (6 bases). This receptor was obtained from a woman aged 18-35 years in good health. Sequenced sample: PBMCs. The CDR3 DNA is TGTGCCAGCATGCCCCTAGCGCTCGAGGAGACCCAGTACTTC. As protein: CASMPLALEETQYF.